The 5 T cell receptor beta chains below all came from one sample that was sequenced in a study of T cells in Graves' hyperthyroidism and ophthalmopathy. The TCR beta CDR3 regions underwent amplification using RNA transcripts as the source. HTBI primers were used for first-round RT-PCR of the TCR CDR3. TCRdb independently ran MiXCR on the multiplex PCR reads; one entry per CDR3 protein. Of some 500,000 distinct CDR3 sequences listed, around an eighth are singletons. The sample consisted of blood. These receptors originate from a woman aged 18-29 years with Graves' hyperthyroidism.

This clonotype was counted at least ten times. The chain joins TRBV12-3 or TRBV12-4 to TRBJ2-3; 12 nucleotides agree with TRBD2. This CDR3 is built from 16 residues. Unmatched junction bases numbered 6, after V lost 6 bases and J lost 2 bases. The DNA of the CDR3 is TGTGCCAGCAGCCAAGGACTAGCGGGAAACACAGATACGCAGTATTTT. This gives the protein CASSQGLAGNTDTQYF.

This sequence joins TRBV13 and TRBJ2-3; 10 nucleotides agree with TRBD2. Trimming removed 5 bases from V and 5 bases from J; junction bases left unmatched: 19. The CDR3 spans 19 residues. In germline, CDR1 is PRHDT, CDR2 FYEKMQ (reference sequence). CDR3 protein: CASSVRGRLAGEEGDTQYF. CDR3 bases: TGTGCCAGCAGCGTTAGGGGACGGCTAGCGGGAGAGGAGGGAGATACGCAGTATTTT.

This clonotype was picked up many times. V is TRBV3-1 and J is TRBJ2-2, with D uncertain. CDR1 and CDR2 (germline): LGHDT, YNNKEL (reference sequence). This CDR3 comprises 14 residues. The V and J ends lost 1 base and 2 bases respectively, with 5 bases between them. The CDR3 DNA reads TGTGCCAGCAGCCAAGTCGAAAACACCGGGGAGCTGTTTTTT. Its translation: CASSQVENTGELFF.

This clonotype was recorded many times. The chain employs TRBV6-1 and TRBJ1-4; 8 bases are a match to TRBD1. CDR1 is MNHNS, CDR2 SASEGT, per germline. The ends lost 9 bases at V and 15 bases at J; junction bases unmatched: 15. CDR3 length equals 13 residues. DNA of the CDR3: TGTGCCAGTAGACAGGGGCCTAATGAAAAGTTGTTTTTT. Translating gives CASRQGPNEKLFF.

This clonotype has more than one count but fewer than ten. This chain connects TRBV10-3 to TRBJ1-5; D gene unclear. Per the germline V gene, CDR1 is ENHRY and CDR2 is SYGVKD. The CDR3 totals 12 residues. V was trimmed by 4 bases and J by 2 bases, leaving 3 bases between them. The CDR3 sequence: CAISAGNQPQHF. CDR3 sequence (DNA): TGTGCCATCAGTGCAGGCAATCAGCCCCAGCATTTT.